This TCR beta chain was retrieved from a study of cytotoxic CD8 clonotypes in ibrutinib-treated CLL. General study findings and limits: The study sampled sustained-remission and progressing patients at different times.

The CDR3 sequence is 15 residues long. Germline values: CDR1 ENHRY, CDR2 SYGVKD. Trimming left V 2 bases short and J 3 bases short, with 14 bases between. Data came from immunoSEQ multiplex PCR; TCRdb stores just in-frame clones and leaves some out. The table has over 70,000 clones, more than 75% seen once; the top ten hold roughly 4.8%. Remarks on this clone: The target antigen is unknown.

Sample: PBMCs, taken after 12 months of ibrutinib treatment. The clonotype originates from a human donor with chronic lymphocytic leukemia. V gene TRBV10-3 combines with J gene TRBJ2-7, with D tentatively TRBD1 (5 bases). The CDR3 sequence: CAISEETALLYEQYF. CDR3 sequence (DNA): TGTGCCATCAGTGAGGAGACAGCGCTACTCTACGAGCAGTACTTC.